This entry describes one T cell receptor beta chain. The antigen it binds to is not known. Base qualities are not at hand, and no much larger clone is one base apart. The label giving this sample's treatment or condition can be read as: allogeneic hematopoietic cell transplantation with graft depleted of TCRalphabeta T cells and CD19 B cells. TCRalphabeta/CD19-depleted allogeneic hematopoietic cell grafts were given to the transplant recipients, all of whom were children. The sample originates from a study of T-cell reconstitution after alpha-beta-depleted transplantation in children (dated by TCRdb to about 2016). Some background on the complete study: The study quantitatively tracked T-cell immune reconstitution after TCRalphabeta/CD19-depleted allogeneic hematopoietic cell transplantation in children using TCR repertoire profiling.

The research as a whole found: In some patients, high TCRbeta diversity at day 60 was attributed to recipient T cells and intrathymic progenitors that had survived conditioning. The frequencies of hyperexpanded clones fell over the following months, and after one year, T-cell counts and TCRbeta diversity were mostly attributed to newly produced T cells. The apparently early recovery of alphabetaT-cell counts about two months after transplant reportedly depended on only several hundred rapidly expanded clones that came from non-depleted graft cells.

Libraries were built with PCR. The reads were generated on an Illumina HiSeq 2500. Molecular barcoding was employed in the preparation of TCR libraries, with unique molecular identifiers being used to normalize TCRbeta repertoire quantification. TCRdb reprocessed the public reads (quality trimming at Q25 with fastp, clone calling with MiXCR) and kept in-frame beta chains. Under each unique CDR3 protein, matching rows form one entry showing the most common genes and DNA. The sample table contains around 800,000 distinct CDR3 sequences; only one count was recorded for about 16% of them. Approximately 4.5% of the sample is held by the ten biggest clonotypes. The sample in question was PBMCs, mostly from graft donor cells, obtained 360 days after TCRalphabeta/CD19-depleted stem cell transplant. The receptor was isolated from a male patient younger than 18 who had a stem cell transplant for acute lymphoblastic leukemia, so the T cells may come from the graft donor.

The CDR3 region reads CASSLRNPVVHEQYF. The DNA reads as follows: TGTGCCAGCAGCTTAAGGAACCCTGTGGTACACGAGCAGTACTTC. The chain is encoded by TRBV7-2 joined to TRBJ2-7, with the identity of the D gene unclear. Trimming costs V 2 bases and J 5 bases, and their ends lie 16 bases apart. The CDR3 covers 15 residues, taking in both the cysteine and the phenylalanine. The read is trimmed to its CDR3 DNA, 45 bases read in frame from base 1. Sequences SGHTA (CDR1) and FQGNSA (CDR2) are obtained from the germline V gene.